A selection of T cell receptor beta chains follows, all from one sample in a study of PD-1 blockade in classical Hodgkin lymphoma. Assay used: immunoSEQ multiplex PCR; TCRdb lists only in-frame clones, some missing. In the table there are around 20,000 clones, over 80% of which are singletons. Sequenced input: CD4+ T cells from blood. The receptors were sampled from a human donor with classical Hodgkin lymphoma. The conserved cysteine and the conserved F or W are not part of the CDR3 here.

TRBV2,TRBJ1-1,ASGGGVEAF
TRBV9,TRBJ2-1,ASSVANEQF
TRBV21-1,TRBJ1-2,ASSKAWRHRRLANYGYT
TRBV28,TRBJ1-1,ALKGRLNTEAF
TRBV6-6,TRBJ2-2,VGGGDYRTGELF
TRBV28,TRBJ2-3,ASSFSDRTDTQY
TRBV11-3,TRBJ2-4,ASSLGGTGDIQY
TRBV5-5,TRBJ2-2,ASSSTGGAGTGELF
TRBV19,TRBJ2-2,ATRGHQNTGELF
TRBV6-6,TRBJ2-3,ASSYSPTGPYTQY
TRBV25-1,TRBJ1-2,ASSEFRTDYGYT
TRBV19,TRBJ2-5,ASSSTAMKETQY
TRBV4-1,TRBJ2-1,ASSQEGVGLAAPFEQF
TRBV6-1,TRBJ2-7,ASSEGQGFGEQY
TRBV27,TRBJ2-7,ASSYEQY
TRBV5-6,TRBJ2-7,ASTVSGRVYEQY
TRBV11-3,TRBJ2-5,ASSLGLAGALQETQY
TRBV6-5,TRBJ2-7,ASSYSPGYYEQY
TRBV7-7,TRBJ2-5,ASSHGPPGRGPPRDQY
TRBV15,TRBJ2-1,ATSRGERDNEQF
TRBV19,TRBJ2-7,ASSIASFYERDSSYEQY
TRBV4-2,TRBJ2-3,ASSQDLLAVSTDTQY
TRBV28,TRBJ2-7,ASSPGPGASSYEQY
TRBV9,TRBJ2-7,ASSVDAGAYEQY
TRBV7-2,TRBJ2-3,ASSSPDHRTDTQY
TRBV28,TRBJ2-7,ASSLSRGEQY
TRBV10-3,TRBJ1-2,AISESHSGEGYT
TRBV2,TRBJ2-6,ASSEWFSGANVLT
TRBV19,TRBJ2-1,ASSRGGRAVNNEQF
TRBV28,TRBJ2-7,ASGEQY
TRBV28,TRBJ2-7,ASSSSSGILYEQY
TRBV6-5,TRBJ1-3,ASSYSPSGNTIY
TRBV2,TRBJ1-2,ASTGQGRYGYT
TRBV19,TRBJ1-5,ASSFPSSNQPQH
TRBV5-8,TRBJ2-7,ASSYQTEQY
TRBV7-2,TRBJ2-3,ASSLVLAGRDTQY
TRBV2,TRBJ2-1,ASSESRQF
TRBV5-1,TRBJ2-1,ASSAGQGVFNEQF
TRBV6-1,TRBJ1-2,ASSEVRSNYGYT
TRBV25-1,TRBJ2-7,ASSVTGGTNEQY
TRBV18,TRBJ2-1,ASSPKTSGSLQF
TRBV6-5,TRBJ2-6,ASSLSGANVLT
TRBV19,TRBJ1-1,ASGQNTEAF
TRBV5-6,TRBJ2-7,ASSLGAGYEQY